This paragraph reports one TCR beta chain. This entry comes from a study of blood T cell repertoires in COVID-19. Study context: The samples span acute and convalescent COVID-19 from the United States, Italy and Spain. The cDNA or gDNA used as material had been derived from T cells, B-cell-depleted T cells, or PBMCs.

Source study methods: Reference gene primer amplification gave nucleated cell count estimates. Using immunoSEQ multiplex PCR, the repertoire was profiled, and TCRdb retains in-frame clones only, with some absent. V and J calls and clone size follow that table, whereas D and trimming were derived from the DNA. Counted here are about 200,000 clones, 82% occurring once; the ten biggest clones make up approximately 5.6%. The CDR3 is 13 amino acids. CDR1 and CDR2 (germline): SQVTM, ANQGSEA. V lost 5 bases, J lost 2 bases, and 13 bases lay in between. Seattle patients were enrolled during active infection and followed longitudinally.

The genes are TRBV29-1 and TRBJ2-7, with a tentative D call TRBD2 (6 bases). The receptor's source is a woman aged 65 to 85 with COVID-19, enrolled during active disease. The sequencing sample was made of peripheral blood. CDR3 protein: CSVTGTLAYEQYF. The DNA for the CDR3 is TGCAGCGTTACCGGGACTCTTGCCTACGAGCAGTACTTC.